The next 32 T cell receptor beta chains were all read from a single sample in a study of beta chain features in type 1 diabetes. These TCRs are of unknown antigen specificity. The entirety of the isolated RNA underwent reverse transcription, so expressed TCRB transcripts were sequenced. Profiled with immunoSEQ multiplex PCR; TCRdb holds only in-frame clones, not every one. The table includes more than 150,000 clones, about 9% detected once. Findings and limits, study-wide: Shortening of TCRB CDR3s, moderate but significant, appeared in all four CD4+ subsets of Type 1 diabetes patients.

Sequences were obtained from central memory CD4+ T cells from blood. These receptors were taken from a woman in her twenties or thirties with type 1 diabetes.

In its sample, this clone was seen a few times. The chain links TRBV10-3 to TRBJ2-3, with TRBD1 matching over 8 bases. This CDR3 spans 14 amino acids. CDR1 and CDR2 from the germline V gene are ENHRY and SYGVKD. Trimming cost V 0 bases and J 4 bases; bases outside gene matches: 0. The CDR3 region is CAISESTGADTQYF. Here the CDR3 DNA reads TGTGCCATCAGTGAGTCGACAGGGGCAGATACGCAGTATTTT.

This clone has more than one count but fewer than ten. The CDR3 sequence: CASSSQTDTEAFF. CDR3 nucleotides: TGTGCCAGCAGCTCCCAAACGGACACTGAAGCTTTCTTT. This rearrangement joins TRBV7-2 to TRBJ1-1; D unresolved. Germline loops: CDR1 SGHTA, CDR2 FQGNSA. CDR3 length: 13 residues. Trimming took 4 bases from V and 3 from J, leaving 9 bases between them.

V is TRBV5-1 and J is TRBJ2-3; TRBD2 agrees at 12 bases. After removal of 0 bases from V and 3 bases from J, the junction contained 5 bases not matched to a gene. Per the germline V gene, CDR1 is SGHRS and CDR2 is YFSETQ. CDR3 length equals 17 residues. CDR3 DNA sequence: TGCGCCAGCAGCTTGGTTCGCCTAGCGGGAGGGACAGATACGCAGTATTTT. Translated, it gives CASSLVRLAGGTDTQYF.

The V call is TRBV7-2, the J call TRBJ2-7; D ambiguous. V lost 1 base and J lost 3, with 10 bases in between. CDR1 is SGHTA and CDR2 is FQGNSA in the germline V gene. This CDR3 is 14 amino acids long. CDR3 loop: CASSLGYSNYEQYF. The CDR3 nucleotides are TGTGCCAGCAGCTTAGGATACTCGAACTACGAGCAGTACTTC.

Of note for this clone: At one end, the junction sequence differs from germline, possibly due to a read error. The genes are TRBV9 and TRBJ1-2, with TRBD1 identical over 7 bases. The CDR3 consists of 12 residues. Looked up from germline, CDR1 is SGDLS and CDR2 is YYNGEE. DNA for the CDR3: TGTGCCAGCAGCGCCTATATGGGACAGCATAACTTC. This encodes CASSAYMGQHNF.

The rearrangement links TRBV5-6 to TRBJ2-3; D ambiguous. Germline CDR1 and CDR2: SGHDT and YYEEEE. V was pared by 2 bases and J by 0 bases, with 10 bases between. There are 15 residues in the CDR3. CDR3 bases: TGTGCCAGCAGCTTCCCCCCCGGGAGCACAGATACGCAGTATTTT. Protein product: CASSFPPGSTDTQYF. The full variable domain, in which reference TRBV5-6 and TRBJ2-3 provide the parts outside the CDR3, is DAGVTQSPTHLIKTRGQQVTLRCSPKSGHDTVSWYQQALGQGPQFIFQYYEEEERQRGNFPDRFSGHQFPNYSSELNVNALLLGDSALYLCASSFPPGSTDTQYFGPGTRLTVL.

This clone was counted between two and nine times. This chain connects TRBV9 to TRBJ2-5, with 14 nucleotides matching TRBD2. CDR1 SGDLS and CDR2 YYNGEE come from the germline V gene. The J segment lost 4 bases and the V segment lost 2 bases, leaving 4 bases of the junction unmatched. This CDR3 is 16 amino acids long. The CDR3 reads CASSVTSGRGLETQYF. CDR3 DNA sequence: TGTGCCAGCAGCGTGACTAGCGGGAGGGGGTTAGAGACCCAGTACTTC.

There are a few counts of this clone. J is TRBJ1-1 and V is TRBV10-3; 9 nucleotides align to TRBD1. From germline, CDR1 is ENHRY and CDR2 SYGVKD. The V segment lost 2 bases and the J segment 8 bases; nucleotides outside the gene matches: 9. The CDR3 length is 15 residues. The CDR3 spells CAISEPSGTGSEAFF. The CDR3 DNA sequence: TGTGCCATCAGTGAGCCATCAGGGACAGGGTCCGAAGCTTTCTTT.

This sequence joins TRBV30 and TRBJ1-4; weak D call: TRBD1 (6 bases). CDR1 and CDR2 from the germline V gene are GTSNPN and SVGIG (reference sequence). Trimming left V 7 bases short and J 3 bases short, with 9 bases between. The length of the CDR3 is 12 residues. The CDR3 loop reads CASQGSNEKLFF. CDR3 nucleotide sequence: TGTGCCTCACAGGGTTCTAATGAAAAACTGTTTTTT.

The CDR3 DNA follows: TGTGCCAGCAGTGTAAGCGCCCAAGATACGCAGTATTTT. It translates to CASSVSAQDTQYF. V usage is TRBV2 and J usage is TRBJ2-3; no firm D call. This CDR3 contains 13 residues. CDR1 and CDR2 from the germline V gene are SNHLY and FYNNEI. Between the trimmed V and J ends, which lost 4 bases and 5 bases, there was a span of 10 bases.

The chain joins TRBV11-2 to TRBJ1-2; 7 bases fit TRBD1. The junction had 5 bases not matched to a gene; V was cut back by 5 bases and J by 2 bases. Germline values: CDR1 SGHAT, CDR2 FQNNGV. This CDR3 is built from 14 residues. CDR3 loop: CASSPVTGNYGYTF. The DNA for the CDR3 is TGTGCCAGCAGCCCGGTGACAGGGAACTATGGCTACACCTTC.

This clone was seen only a few times. V is TRBV19 and J is TRBJ2-6, with 7 positions matching TRBD1. Germline V lookup: CDR1 LNHDA, CDR2 SQIVND (reference sequence). V trimming: 5 bases; J trimming: 0 bases; junction bases outside the gene matches: 4. This CDR3 contains 16 residues. CDR3 in DNA: TGTGCCAGTAGTTCCGGGACAGACTCTGGGGCCAACGTCCTGACTTTC. This codes for CASSSGTDSGANVLTF. Full variable domain (outside the CDR3, taken from reference TRBV19 and TRBJ2-6): DGGITQSPKYLFRKEGQNVTLSCEQNLNHDAMYWYRQDPGQGLRLIYYSQIVNDFQKGDIAEGYSVSREKKESFPLTVTSAQKNPTAFYLCASSSGTDSGANVLTFGAGSRLTVL.

This clone was found a few times. The J gene is TRBJ1-3, the V gene TRBV7-9; D call uncertain. Germline lookup yields CDR1 SEHNR and CDR2 FQNEAQ (reference sequence). The CDR3 length is 15 residues. V was pared by 6 bases and J by 0 bases, with 12 bases between. CDR3 residues: CASSGTAGSGNTIYF. The CDR3 DNA sequence: TGTGCCAGCAGTGGAACAGCCGGCTCTGGAAACACCATATATTTT. Looking up the rest from reference TRBV7-9 and TRBJ1-3 gives the full variable domain: DTGVSQNPRHKITKRGQNVTFRCDPISEHNRLYWYRQTLGQGPEFLTYFQNEAQLEKSRLLSDRFSAERPKGSFSTLEIQRTEQGDSAMYLCASSGTAGSGNTIYFGEGSWLTVV.

The V and J genes are TRBV30 and TRBJ2-7; D is perhaps TRBD2 (5 bases). Germline CDR1 GTSNPN, CDR2 SVGIG (reference sequence). The CDR3 spans 14 residues. The V end was cut by 0 bases, the J end by 2 bases, with 11 bases between. CDR3 sequence: CAWSVGLITYEQYF. The CDR3 DNA reads TGTGCCTGGAGTGTCGGACTGATAACCTACGAGCAGTACTTC.

The chain links TRBV28 to TRBJ1-3; D is possibly TRBD1 (5 bases). V gave up 6 bases and J gave up 2 bases, with 17 bases separating them. This CDR3 is 16 amino acids long. Looked up from germline, CDR1 is MDHEN and CDR2 is SYDVKM. The CDR3 DNA follows: TGTGCCAGCAGGCGCCCAGGGAGGGGAACTGGAAACACCATATATTTT. Its translation: CASRRPGRGTGNTIYF.

The rearrangement joins TRBV9 to TRBJ2-3, with D possibly matching TRBD1 (6 bases). V was shortened by 4 bases and J by 6 bases, with 18 bases between the two germline ends. The CDR3 length is 15 residues. CDR1 SGDLS and CDR2 YYNGEE come from the germline V gene. CDR3 region: CASSLQGVSWDTQYF. The DNA of the CDR3 is TGTGCCAGCAGCCTACAGGGTGTTAGTTGGGATACGCAGTATTTT.

This clone occurred a few times. This chain links TRBV2 with TRBJ1-1; unclear D gene. The V gene's germline CDR1 is SNHLY and CDR2 FYNNEI. There are 13 residues in the CDR3. Trimming pared 11 bases from V and 4 bases from J, leaving 17 bases between. Written as DNA, the CDR3 is TGTGCCGGCGTACCTGAAACGGGCACTGAAGCTTTCTTT. Translation gives CAGVPETGTEAFF.

This chain uses TRBV18 with TRBJ2-5; no firm D call. V dropped 6 bases and J dropped 6 bases, with 17 bases sitting between them. This CDR3 is 14 amino acids long. The germline V gene has CDR1 KGHSH and CDR2 LQKENI. In DNA form, the CDR3 reads TGTGCCAGCTCTCCGCCTTCTAGAGATCAGACCCAGTACTTC. This codes for CASSPPSRDQTQYF.

This clone was observed a handful of times. This chain joins TRBV18 and TRBJ1-1; 11 bases line up with TRBD1. Per germline, CDR1 KGHSH and CDR2 LQKENI. The CDR3 runs 13 residues. The J segment lost 2 bases and the V segment lost 9 bases, leaving 2 bases of the junction unmatched. The CDR3 spells CASGQGANTEAFF. The CDR3 bases are TGTGCCAGTGGACAGGGGGCCAACACTGAAGCTTTCTTT.

This clone was counted only a few times. This rearrangement joins TRBV7-3 to TRBJ2-3, with 8 nucleotides matching TRBD2. CDR1 SGHTA and CDR2 FQGTGA come from the germline V gene. This CDR3 is built from 15 residues. The junction had 7 bases not matched to a gene; V was cut back by 5 bases and J by 3 bases. The CDR3 region is CASSLRASGTDTQYF. The CDR3 DNA follows: TGTGCCAGCAGCCTTAGGGCTAGCGGGACAGATACGCAGTATTTT.

Only a few counts were recorded for this clone. The chain links TRBV18 to TRBJ2-7; TRBD2 matches 10 bases. Germline V gene sequence: CDR1 KGHSH, CDR2 LQKENI. The CDR3 consists of 16 residues. Losses at the gene ends were 0 bases for V and 5 bases for J; bases not matched to a gene: 7. CDR3 loop: CASSPPRAGGLDEQYF. CDR3 DNA sequence: TGTGCCAGCTCACCACCTAGAGCGGGAGGGTTAGACGAGCAGTACTTC.

There are a few counts of this clone. This sample includes further DNA sequences coding for the same CDR3. The J gene is TRBJ1-2, the V gene TRBV28; 7 bases are a match to TRBD1. This CDR3 is built from 13 residues. CDR1 and CDR2 from the germline V gene are MDHEN and SYDVKM. Trimming took 4 bases from V and 2 from J; bases not matched to a gene: 1. The CDR3 loop is CASSSGQNYGYTF. The CDR3 DNA reads TGTGCCAGCAGTTCGGGACAGAACTATGGCTACACCTTC.

The V call is TRBV5-1, the J call TRBJ1-2, with D possibly being TRBD1 (5 bases). The germline V and J ends were trimmed by 1 base and 7 bases, with 8 bases remaining between them. CDR1 is SGHRS and CDR2 is YFSETQ in the germline V gene. The CDR3 is 12 amino acids. CDR3 sequence reads: CASSLWQGGYTF. CDR3 nucleotides: TGCGCCAGCAGCTTGTGGCAGGGTGGCTACACCTTC.

V is TRBV19 and J is TRBJ1-5; weak D call: TRBD1 (5 bases). CDR1 and CDR2 (germline): LNHDA, SQIVND (reference sequence). V lost 6 bases and J 6 bases, leaving 18 bases between the germline ends. The CDR3 runs to 15 residues. This CDR3 reads CASSTEGRGSQPQHF. DNA of the CDR3: TGTGCCAGTAGCACTGAGGGGAGGGGTAGTCAGCCCCAGCATTTT.

This chain uses TRBV2 with TRBJ2-7; 7 bases line up with TRBD1. V shed 6 bases and J 2 bases; nucleotides not matched to a gene: 7. The CDR3 runs 14 residues. CDR1 and CDR2 (germline): SNHLY, FYNNEI. CDR3 DNA sequence: TGTGCCAGCAGGGCCGGGACAGAAGCCTACGAGCAGTACTTC. It translates to CASRAGTEAYEQYF.

V is TRBV6-6 and J is TRBJ2-1; D remains unclear. The CDR3 contains 14 residues. From germline, CDR1 is MNHNY and CDR2 SVGAGI (reference sequence). V lost 6 bases to trimming and J lost 3 bases, with 12 bases between them. CDR3 in amino acids: CASREETYYNEQFF. The CDR3 region has the DNA TGTGCCAGCAGAGAGGAGACCTACTACAATGAGCAGTTCTTC.

This clone occurred many times. The J gene is TRBJ2-1, the V gene TRBV7-6, with 7 bases lining up with TRBD2. The CDR3 sequence is 13 residues long. The germline CDR1 and CDR2 sequences are SGHVS and FNYEAQ. V lost 8 bases and J lost 4; bases outside the gene matches: 5. The CDR3 sequence is CASSSGTYNEQFF. CDR3 sequence (DNA): TGTGCCAGCTCTAGCGGAACATACAATGAGCAGTTCTTC.

This clone occurred a few times. This chain links TRBV28 with TRBJ2-1; weak D call: TRBD1 (6 bases). Germline V gene data show CDR1 as MDHEN and CDR2 as SYDVKM. The CDR3 contains 17 residues. Deletions cut 5 bases from V and 1 base from J, with 18 bases between. CDR3 nucleotide sequence: TGTGCCAGCAGTCCCCCTCGGCAGGGGTTATCCTACAATGAGCAGTTCTTC. Protein sequence: CASSPPRQGLSYNEQFF.

V usage is TRBV11-3 and J usage is TRBJ2-1, with D hard to call. Germline-derived CDR1 and CDR2 are SGHNT and YENEEA. The CDR3 totals 13 residues. Trimming removed 0 bases at V and 6 bases at J, with 6 bases between. The CDR3 loop reads CASSLDLSNEQFF. CDR3 nucleotides: TGTGCCAGCAGCTTAGATCTCTCCAATGAGCAGTTCTTC.

This chain connects TRBV4-2 to TRBJ2-1; TRBD2 matches at 9 bases. The CDR3 contains 15 residues. Losses at the gene ends were 4 bases for V and 9 bases for J; bases not matched to a gene: 10. Germline CDR1 and CDR2: LGHNA and YNFKEQ. The CDR3 region is CASSPRGGRGGEQFF. The CDR3 DNA sequence: TGTGCCAGCAGCCCGAGGGGCGGGAGGGGAGGTGAGCAGTTCTTC.

V and J are TRBV5-6 and TRBJ2-7, with TRBD2 matching 9 bases. Germline V gives CDR1 SGHDT, CDR2 YYEEEE. V dropped 0 bases and J dropped 6; count of bases not matched to a gene: 13. This CDR3 has 17 residues. CDR3 sequence reads: CASSLEASGMAMGEQYF. CDR3 in DNA: TGTGCCAGCAGCTTGGAGGCTAGCGGGATGGCTATGGGCGAGCAGTACTTC.

This clone was seen a few times. The rearrangement uses TRBV5-1 and TRBJ2-7, with TRBD1 as a possible D gene (5 bases). The V end was cut by 0 bases, the J end by 4 bases, with 20 bases between. Germline CDR1 SGHRS, CDR2 YFSETQ. The CDR3 spans 17 residues. CDR3 nucleotide sequence: TGCGCCAGCAGCTTGGCAGGGTCCCTGGTTGGAAAATACGAGCAGTACTTC. This codes for CASSLAGSLVGKYEQYF.